One sample yielded the 29 T cell receptor beta chains listed below, sequenced in a study of response to subunit inactivated influenza vaccine (dated by TCRdb to 2016 to 2019). Library construction relied on RT-PCR. Sequencing was carried out with an Illumina HiSeq 2500. TCRdb trimmed the raw reads at Q25, called clones with MiXCR and kept productive beta chains. One record per CDR3 amino acid sequence lists the most common genes and DNA. This sample is represented by hundreds of thousands of distinct CDR3 sequences; less than 30% of them were singletons. 1.5% to 2% of the sample lies in the top ten. The starting material was CD4+ T cells sorted from PBMCs, obtained more than 4 days after vaccination. The receptors were gathered from a man in his fifties or sixties who received an inactivated influenza vaccine. Donor details come from another sample of the same person, matched by shared clones.

The rearrangement links TRBV4-1 to TRBJ1-6; D remains ambiguous. Looked up from germline, CDR1 is MGHRA and CDR2 is YSYEKL. This CDR3 is built from 14 residues. Trimming took off 0 bases at V and 7 bases at J, with 7 bases between the two ends. The CDR3 spells CASSQDGRNSPLHF. CDR3 in DNA: TGCGCCAGCAGCCAAGATGGGAGGAATTCACCCCTCCACTTT.

This clonotype has ten or more counts. The chain links TRBV29-1 to TRBJ2-7; D not certain. The V end was cut by 3 bases, the J end by 5 bases, with 11 bases between. This CDR3 spans 12 amino acids. From germline, CDR1 is SQVTM and CDR2 ANQGSEA. The DNA for the CDR3 is TGCAGCGTTGATGGCCTAAAAAACGAGCAGTACTTC. Amino acid sequence: CSVDGLKNEQYF.

The V and J genes are TRBV24-1 and TRBJ2-1; tentatively, D is TRBD2 (6 bases). The CDR3 length is 13 residues. V gave up 0 bases and J gave up 7 bases, with 6 bases separating them. CDR1 is KGHDR, CDR2 SFDVKD, per germline. The CDR3 protein is CATSDLGGNEQFF. In nucleotides, the CDR3 is TGTGCCACCAGTGATTTGGGAGGGAATGAGCAGTTCTTC.

This clonotype was counted a few times. The chain is built from TRBV29-1 and TRBJ1-1; D gene uncertain. Trimming pared 1 base from V and 1 base from J, leaving 13 bases between. This CDR3 region has 15 residues. The germline CDR1 and CDR2 sequences are SQVTM and ANQGSEA. The CDR3 loop reads CSVEGRLRKNTEAFF. DNA of the CDR3: TGCAGCGTTGAAGGGCGGCTTCGTAAGAACACTGAAGCTTTCTTT.

The chain carries TRBV20-1 and TRBJ2-6, with a tentative D call TRBD2 (6 bases). V was trimmed by 2 bases and J by 1 base, leaving 9 bases between them. The CDR3 length is 15 residues. CDR1 DFQATT and CDR2 SNEGSKA come from the germline V gene (reference sequence). The CDR3 loop reads CSARFGGSGANVLTF. CDR3 bases: TGCAGTGCTAGATTTGGGGGGTCTGGGGCCAACGTCCTGACTTTC.

This clonotype was recorded only once. The J gene is TRBJ1-3, the V gene TRBV7-2; D call uncertain. The CDR3 is 15 residues long. Deletions cut 5 bases from V and 0 bases from J, with 11 bases between. Germline assignment: CDR1 SGHTA and CDR2 FQGNSA. This chain's CDR3 is CASSRGLRSGNTIYF. CDR3 nucleotides: TGTGCCAGCAGCCGCGGACTCCGCTCTGGAAACACCATATATTTT.

This clonotype was counted a few times. The V call is TRBV12-3 or TRBV12-4, the J call TRBJ1-2; 11 nucleotides align to TRBD1. Unmatched junction bases numbered 5, after V lost 6 bases and J lost 2 bases. The CDR3 length is 15 residues. CDR3 sequence: CASRRTGGANYGYTF. The CDR3 bases are TGTGCCAGCAGGAGGACAGGGGGCGCCAACTATGGCTACACCTTC.

V is TRBV20-1 and J is TRBJ1-2; 7 bases align to TRBD1. Germline-derived CDR1 and CDR2 are DFQATT and SNEGSKA (reference sequence). The CDR3 totals 12 residues. V shed 4 bases and J 7 bases; nucleotides not matched to a gene: 6. CDR3 region: CSAINRGSGYTF. CDR3 nucleotide sequence: TGCAGTGCTATCAACAGGGGCTCTGGCTACACCTTC.

This clonotype was observed a few times. The rearrangement links TRBV20-1 to TRBJ2-5, with TRBD2 matching 7 bases. The CDR3 consists of 15 residues. CDR1 DFQATT and CDR2 SNEGSKA come from the germline V gene (reference sequence). Unmatched junction bases numbered 7, after V lost 1 base and J lost 2 bases. CDR3 sequence (DNA): TGCAGTGCTAGAGGGGCTAGCGGAATTCAAGAGACCCAGTACTTC. It is translated as CSARGASGIQETQYF.

The V call is TRBV5-1, the J call TRBJ2-7; D may be TRBD1 (5 bases). This CDR3 is 12 amino acids long. The V end was cut by 5 bases, the J end by 6 bases, with 12 bases between. Germline V gives CDR1 SGHRS, CDR2 YFSETQ. This chain's CDR3 is CASSYGQSEQYF. The CDR3 DNA is TGCGCCAGCAGTTACGGACAAAGCGAGCAGTACTTC.

This clonotype was counted between two and nine times. The V gene is TRBV6-5, the J gene TRBJ2-6, with TRBD1 identical over 10 bases. The junction had 5 bases not matched to a gene; V was cut back by 6 bases and J by 0 bases. From germline, CDR1 is MNHEY and CDR2 SVGAGI. The CDR3 length is 17 residues. CDR3 in DNA: TGTGCCAGCAGATACGGGACAGGGGACTCTGGGGCCAACGTCCTGACTTTC. Residues: CASRYGTGDSGANVLTF.

V gene TRBV29-1 combines with J gene TRBJ2-1, with D tentatively TRBD2 (5 bases). Germline V lookup: CDR1 SQVTM, CDR2 ANQGSEA. The CDR3 sequence is 14 residues long. Trimming left V 4 bases short and J 4 bases short, with 14 bases between. DNA for the CDR3: TGCAGCGTTGGGCCCGGGGAAATTTACAATGAGCAGTTCTTC. Protein: CSVGPGEIYNEQFF.

The gene calls are TRBV3-1 and TRBJ2-3, with D unclear. Germline V CDR1 and CDR2: LGHDT, YNNKEL (reference sequence). This CDR3 region has 16 residues. Between the trimmed V and J ends, which lost 2 bases and 3 bases, there was a span of 15 bases. The CDR3 nucleotides are TGTGCCAGCAGCCAACGCCGACGTGACACTACAGATACGCAGTATTTT. Translation: CASSQRRRDTTDTQYF.

V is TRBV20-1 and J is TRBJ2-3; D might be TRBD2 (6 bases). Trimming pared 5 bases from V and 4 bases from J, leaving 16 bases between. The CDR3 extends over 14 amino acids. CDR1 is DFQATT, CDR2 SNEGSKA, per germline (reference sequence). The CDR3 reads CSAAKAGRSDTQYF. CDR3 nucleotides: TGCAGTGCTGCTAAGGCGGGGAGGTCAGATACGCAGTATTTT.

This chain uses TRBV5-1 with TRBJ2-3, with D possibly TRBD1 on 5 matching bases. Germline V lookup: CDR1 SGHRS, CDR2 YFSETQ. This CDR3 has 14 amino acids. Trimming shortened V by 1 base and J by 6 bases, and 12 bases separated the two germline ends. The CDR3 protein is CASSLSQATDTQYF. CDR3 DNA: TGCGCCAGCAGCTTGTCACAGGCTACGGATACGCAGTATTTT.

V and J are TRBV4-3 and TRBJ2-3; 9 positions agree with TRBD2. The trim removed 1 base at V and 6 bases at J, leaving 11 bases unmatched. The CDR3 totals 17 residues. From germline, CDR1 is LGHNA and CDR2 YSLEER. CDR3 coding DNA: TGCGCCAGCAGCCAAGCACTTATGAGCGGGAGGAGGGATACGCAGTATTTT. Translating it yields CASSQALMSGRRDTQYF.

The chain recombines TRBV3-1 with TRBJ2-3; D is perhaps TRBD1 or TRBD2 (5 bases each). CDR1 and CDR2 (germline): LGHDT, YNNKEL (reference sequence). The CDR3 has 16 amino acids. Trimming shortened V by 1 base and J by 2 bases, and 13 bases separated the two germline ends. The CDR3 is CASSQVNTGPTDTQYF. DNA for the CDR3: TGTGCCAGCAGCCAAGTGAATACGGGGCCCACAGATACGCAGTATTTT.

This chain joins TRBV28 and TRBJ2-7; tentatively, D is TRBD1 (5 bases). The CDR3 is 13 amino acids. Germline-derived CDR1 and CDR2 are MDHEN and SYDVKM. V dropped 9 bases and J dropped 1 base, with 13 bases sitting between them. The CDR3 protein is CASQGTTSYEQYF. The CDR3, as DNA: TGTGCCAGTCAGGGAACTACGTCCTACGAGCAGTACTTC.

This clonotype was seen ten or more times. The J gene is TRBJ2-2, the V gene TRBV7-2, with D uncertain. The CDR3 is 14 amino acids. Germline V gives CDR1 SGHTA, CDR2 FQGNSA. With 2 bases removed from V and 2 bases from J, the gap between germline ends came to 6 bases. The CDR3 DNA reads as TGTGCCAGCAGCTTATTCGGCAACACCGGGGAGCTGTTTTTT. This sequence encodes CASSLFGNTGELFF.

The chain has TRBV15 and TRBJ1-2; D unresolved. The germline V and J ends were trimmed by 0 bases and 7 bases, with 9 bases remaining between them. The CDR3 totals 13 residues. The germline CDR1 and CDR2 sequences are LNHNV and YYDKDF (reference sequence). The CDR3 reads CATSRDGGSGYTF. The CDR3 DNA follows: TGTGCCACCAGCAGAGATGGAGGTAGTGGCTACACCTTC.

V is TRBV3-1 and J is TRBJ2-1; TRBD1 agrees at 8 bases. Unmatched junction bases numbered 15, after V lost 4 bases and J lost 4 bases. The CDR3 sequence is 18 residues long. Germline values: CDR1 LGHDT, CDR2 YNNKEL (reference sequence). The CDR3 bases are TGTGCCAGCAGCCTCGGGTTTACTTGGACAGGGCCATACAATGAGCAGTTCTTC. Its translation: CASSLGFTWTGPYNEQFF.

The chain links TRBV3-1 to TRBJ1-2, with TRBD1 as a possible D gene (5 bases). The CDR3 totals 14 residues. The V gene's germline CDR1 is LGHDT and CDR2 YNNKEL (reference sequence). V lost 3 bases and J 7 bases, leaving 15 bases between the germline ends. The CDR3 sequence: CASSQARQTGGYTF. The DNA of the CDR3 is TGTGCCAGCAGCCAGGCGCGACAGACGGGTGGCTACACCTTC. The whole variable domain, remainder taken from reference TRBV3-1 and TRBJ1-2, is DTAVSQTPKYLVTQMGNDKSIKCEQNLGHDTMYWYKQDSKKFLKIMFSYNNKELIINETVPNRFSPKSPDKAHLNLHINSLELGDSAVYFCASSQARQTGGYTFGSGTRLTVV.

This clonotype came up a few times. The chain links TRBV5-1 to TRBJ2-7, with D unresolved. The V gene lost 0 bases and the J gene lost 6 bases, with 13 bases spanning the gap. From germline, CDR1 is SGHRS and CDR2 YFSETQ. The CDR3 is 14 amino acids. The CDR3 protein is CASSLARLGGEQYF. The CDR3 region has the DNA TGCGCCAGCAGCTTGGCCCGTCTGGGCGGCGAGCAGTACTTC.

The chain employs TRBV12-3 or TRBV12-4 and TRBJ1-2, with 12 nucleotides matching TRBD1. The CDR3 runs 14 residues. Germline trimming cut 6 bases from V and 8 bases from J; bases unmatched to any gene: 7. In nucleotides, the CDR3 is TGTGCCAGCAGCAAGGGACAGGGGGCTAACGGCTACACCTTC. The encoded protein is CASSKGQGANGYTF.

The table lists this clonotype with a few counts. V usage is TRBV4-3 and J usage is TRBJ2-2; unclear D gene. This CDR3 contains 15 residues. Germline values: CDR1 LGHNA, CDR2 YSLEER. Trimming took 3 bases from V and 0 from J, leaving 8 bases between them. The CDR3 sequence: CASSHPKPNTGELFF. The CDR3 DNA sequence: TGCGCCAGCAGCCACCCCAAACCGAACACCGGGGAGCTGTTTTTT.

The CDR3 coding sequence is TGTGCCAGCAGAGGGGGTCTAGGAGAGACCCAGTACTTC. This translates into CASRGGLGETQYF. V and J are TRBV2 and TRBJ2-5; the D gene is possibly TRBD1 (6 bases). Trimming took 6 bases from V and 4 from J, leaving 12 bases between them. Germline V CDR1 and CDR2: SNHLY, FYNNEI. The CDR3 loop spans 13 amino acids.

The chain couples TRBV29-1 to TRBJ2-5; TRBD1 matches 7 bases. V lost 6 bases, J lost 5 bases, and 3 bases stayed unmatched. Germline V gene sequence: CDR1 SQVTM, CDR2 ANQGSEA. The CDR3 runs to 11 residues. CDR3 bases: TGCAGCGTCAGGGGGATCGAGACCCAGTACTTC. Its translation is CSVRGIETQYF.

V and J are TRBV29-1 and TRBJ2-2; the match to TRBD2 covers 8 bases. CDR1 and CDR2 from the germline V gene are SQVTM and ANQGSEA. V lost 7 bases, J lost 6 bases, and 10 bases stayed unmatched. The CDR3 runs to 14 residues. The CDR3 region is CSANGGAVPGELFF. The CDR3 region has the DNA TGCAGCGCCAACGGGGGGGCGGTGCCCGGGGAGCTGTTTTTT.

The chain has TRBV7-9 and TRBJ2-1; 11 positions match TRBD2. In germline, CDR1 is SEHNR, CDR2 FQNEAQ (reference sequence). The CDR3 is made up of 15 amino acids. The CDR3 loop is CATRLAGPAYNEQFF. In DNA form, the CDR3 reads TGTGCTACCAGACTAGCGGGGCCCGCCTACAATGAGCAGTTCTTC.